This T cell receptor (beta chain) was observed in a study of T cell responses to AZD1222 COVID-19 vaccine. As for the study in general: Pooling of second doses given at about 4 or about 12 weeks was done. Whole-study results and caveats: Only a handful of AZD1222 recipients, more than five in all, had baseline seropositivity. No day 14 peak samples; only post-peak repertoires were characterized. The study found vaccine-associated CD4 TCRs spanning spike, dominant at 160-218 and 743-854.

A remark on this clone: Its target is unknown.

The CDR3 sequence is 14 residues long. V dropped 2 bases and J dropped 6; count of bases not matched to a gene: 6. Germline V gene sequence: CDR1 SGHRS, CDR2 YFSETQ. The assay was immunoSEQ multiplex PCR, and TCRdb's table has in-frame clones only and misses some. The repertoire includes more than 150,000 clones, around 90% of them detected once, and about 0.53% sits in the top ten. Specimen: peripheral blood, collected on day 0 of AZD1222 vaccination. The chain recombines TRBV5-1 with TRBJ2-7; 9 nucleotides match TRBD2. The TCR originated in an adult in good health. CDR3 amino acids: CASSFASGDSEQYF. DNA for the CDR3: TGCGCCAGCAGCTTCGCTAGCGGGGATTCCGAGCAGTACTTC. The full variable domain, rest sourced from reference TRBV5-1 and TRBJ2-7, is KAGVTQTPRYLIKTRGQQVTLSCSPISGHRSVSWYQQTPGQGLQFLFEYFSETQRNKGNFPGRFSGRQFSNSRSEMNVSTLELGDSALYLCASSFASGDSEQYFGPGTRLTVT.